The 20 T cell receptor beta chains listed next were all sequenced from one sample in a study of Graves' ophthalmopathy and Graves' hyperthyroidism. The TCR beta CDR3 regions underwent amplification from RNA transcripts. After a first-round RT-PCR with HTBI primers, a second-round multiplex PCR was run. TCRdb reprocessed the multiplex PCR reads with MiXCR, giving one entry per CDR3 protein. The sample includes 660,000 or so distinct CDR3 sequences, roughly two fifths seen only once; the top ten take roughly 3%. The specimen was peripheral blood. The receptor source for this set is an adult man with Graves' ophthalmopathy.

This clonotype was picked up many times. The CDR3 DNA sequence: TGTGCCAGCACCCCGACAGGTCCGGGCGAGCAGTACTTC. It yields the protein CASTPTGPGEQYF. The J gene is TRBJ2-7, the V gene TRBV2; D might be TRBD1 (6 bases). Germline V lookup: CDR1 SNHLY, CDR2 FYNNEI. This CDR3 contains 13 residues. The V gene lost 7 bases and the J gene lost 6 bases, with 16 bases spanning the gap. Variable domain in full (rest from reference TRBV2 and TRBJ2-7): EPEVTQTPSHQVTQMGQEVILRCVPISNHLYFYWYRQILGQKVEFLVSFYNNEISEKSEIFDDQFSVERPDGSNFTLKIRSTKLEDSAMYFCASTPTGPGEQYFGPGTRLTVT.

At least ten counts were recorded for this clonotype. The chain employs TRBV7-8 and TRBJ1-5, with TRBD1 matching over 9 bases. Trimming removed 0 bases from V and 6 bases from J; junction bases left unmatched: 6. The CDR3 consists of 16 residues. Germline V gene lookup returns CDR1 SGHVS and CDR2 FQNEAQ. CDR3 coding DNA: TGTGCCAGCAGCTTAGCGGGGACAGGGTCTAGTCAGCCCCAGCATTTT. Its protein is CASSLAGTGSSQPQHF.

The chain links TRBV25-1 to TRBJ2-5, with a tentative D call TRBD1 (7 bases). This CDR3 has 14 residues. The germline V gene has CDR1 MGHDK and CDR2 SYGVNS. V lost 3 bases, J lost 6 bases, and 14 bases lay in between. The CDR3 nucleotides read TGTGCCAGCAGTGATAGTCCAGGGGGGCAGACCCAGTACTTC. It yields the protein CASSDSPGGQTQYF.

This clonotype was detected many times. The chain combines TRBV6-6 with TRBJ1-1, with D possibly being TRBD1 (6 bases). This CDR3 is built from 14 residues. The ends were cut back, 6 bases at V and 1 base at J, with 12 bases in the middle. CDR1 and CDR2 from the germline V gene are MNHNY and SVGAGI (reference sequence). Here the CDR3 DNA reads TGTGCCAGCAGGAATGGACAGAAGAACACTGAAGCTTTCTTT. Its protein is CASRNGQKNTEAFF.

This clonotype appeared many times. The rearrangement joins TRBV2 to TRBJ1-2; the D is unclear. The V and J ends lost 0 bases and 4 bases respectively, with 9 bases between them. The germline gives CDR1 SNHLY, CDR2 FYNNEI. The CDR3 sequence is 14 residues long. The CDR3 coding sequence is TGTGCCAGCAGTGAAGCTGGCAACTCCTATGGCTACACCTTC. This encodes CASSEAGNSYGYTF.

Ten or more counts support this clonotype. This chain joins TRBV2 and TRBJ1-6; tentatively, D is TRBD1 (5 bases). This CDR3 has 13 amino acids. Between the trimmed V and J ends, which lost 6 bases and 6 bases, there was a span of 9 bases. Germline V gives CDR1 SNHLY, CDR2 FYNNEI. The CDR3 spells CASRAGSNSPLHF. DNA of the CDR3: TGTGCCAGCAGGGCAGGGTCTAATTCACCCCTCCACTTT.

The rearrangement joins TRBV20-1 to TRBJ2-5; 9 bases agree with TRBD2. TRBJ2-7 matches the DNA end more closely, so the J call is doubtful. CDR3 length: 14 amino acids. Germline V gene data show CDR1 as DFQATT and CDR2 as SNEGSKA (reference sequence). CDR3 coding DNA: TGCAGTGCTACCGTAGCGGGAGAACACTACGAGCAGTACTTC. Protein: CSATVAGEHYEQYF.

This clonotype was seen repeatedly, ten times or more. The CDR3 sequence is CANWTGFNEQYF. The CDR3 nucleotides read TGTGCCAACTGGACAGGGTTTAACGAGCAGTACTTC. The chain joins TRBV11-2 to TRBJ2-7, with 8 positions matching TRBD1. The CDR3 loop spans 12 amino acids. V was pared by 10 bases and J by 5 bases, with 7 bases of the junction left unmatched. Germline assignment: CDR1 SGHAT and CDR2 FQNNGV.

The sample holds a few counts of this clonotype. This rearrangement joins TRBV5-1 to TRBJ2-2; either TRBD1 or TRBD2 may fit D (5 bases each). This CDR3 spans 18 amino acids. Trimming took off 2 bases at V and 1 base at J, with 18 bases between the two ends. Germline lookup yields CDR1 SGHRS and CDR2 YFSETQ. The DNA of the CDR3 is TGCGCCAGCAGCTTCCGAGTTGACTTGGGACGGAACACCGGGGAGCTGTTTTTT. Protein: CASSFRVDLGRNTGELFF.

This clonotype was seen more than once but under ten times. J is TRBJ2-7 and V is TRBV5-1; D ambiguous. The CDR3 loop spans 14 amino acids. Germline-derived CDR1 and CDR2 are SGHRS and YFSETQ. The V and J ends lost 1 base and 0 bases respectively, with 8 bases between them. CDR3 nucleotides: TGCGCCAGCAGCTTGTATTCGGCCTCCTACGAGCAGTACTTC. This translates into CASSLYSASYEQYF.

This clonotype was seen many times. This rearrangement joins TRBV20-1 to TRBJ2-5; no definite D call. The CDR3 consists of 11 residues. Germline V gives CDR1 DFQATT, CDR2 SNEGSKA (reference sequence). V shed 6 bases and J shed 5 bases, with 10 bases lying between them. CDR3 sequence (DNA): TGCAGTGCCGCAAACCGGGAGACCCAGTACTTC. Residues: CSAANRETQYF.

This clonotype was detected ten times or more. At one of its ends the junction is not consistent with the germline gene, which may arise from a read error. The chain joins TRBV5-8 to TRBJ2-5; D not resolved. Germline V CDR1 and CDR2: SGHTS, YDEGEE. The CDR3 has 14 amino acids. CDR3 DNA sequence: TGCGCCAGCAGCTTCGGCGGAAGCCAAGAGACCCAGTACTTC. The encoded protein is CASSFGGSQETQYF.

Points on this clonotype: The junction and the germline gene differ at one end; a read error may be behind it. This sequence joins TRBV15 and TRBJ2-6, with D perhaps matching TRBD1 or TRBD2 (5 bases each). The CDR3 runs 13 residues. Germline CDR1 and CDR2: LNHNV and YYDKDF (reference sequence). CDR3 in amino acids: CATSKGTTGTEAF. The CDR3 DNA sequence: TGTGCCACAAGCAAGGGGACCACCGGTACTGAAGCTTTC.

The chain recombines TRBV4-2 with TRBJ1-1; 8 bases are shared with TRBD1. V dropped 0 bases and J dropped 1; count of bases not matched to a gene: 4. Germline CDR1 LGHNA, CDR2 YNFKEQ. The CDR3 is 16 amino acids. The CDR3, as DNA: TGTGCCAGCAGCCAAGAGACAGGGGTTTCGAACACTGAAGCTTTCTTT. Its protein is CASSQETGVSNTEAFF.

The J gene is TRBJ2-2, the V gene TRBV7-2; 8 bases align to TRBD2. The CDR3 runs 14 residues. CDR1 and CDR2 from the germline V gene are SGHTA and FQGNSA. Trimming at V came to 4 bases and at J to 6 bases, leaving 4 bases not matched to a gene. The CDR3 sequence is CASSSAGGAGELFF. The DNA of the CDR3 is TGTGCCAGCAGCTCCGCCGGGGGGGCCGGGGAGCTGTTTTTT.

CDR3: CASSLTSGTINTGELFF. The CDR3 DNA reads TGTGCCAGCAGCTTAACTTCCGGGACTATAAACACCGGGGAGCTGTTTTTT. The V and J genes are TRBV7-3 and TRBJ2-2; 7 bases fit TRBD2. This CDR3 has 17 amino acids. The germline CDR1 and CDR2 sequences are SGHTA and FQGTGA. V lost 0 bases and J lost 2; bases outside the gene matches: 6.

The rearrangement uses TRBV7-6 and TRBJ1-6, with 11 bases fitting TRBD1. Germline values: CDR1 SGHVS, CDR2 FNYEAQ. The CDR3 is 16 residues long. V trimming: 1 base; J trimming: 8 bases; junction bases outside the gene matches: 4. The CDR3 nucleotides are TGTGCCAGCAGCTTAGAAGGACAGGGGGCTTATTCACCCCTCCACTTT. Translating it yields CASSLEGQGAYSPLHF.

As to this clonotype: A much larger clone is a single base away; this may be a read error. The CDR3 ends on some other residue instead of the conserved phenylalanine or tryptophan, so this is likely a read error. The chain recombines TRBV7-2 with TRBJ1-2; the D gene is possibly TRBD1 (5 bases). Trimming removed 2 bases from V and 4 bases from J, with 14 bases in between. Germline-derived CDR1 and CDR2 are SGHTA and FQGNSA. The CDR3 runs to 15 residues. CDR3 sequence: CASSLSGWQGYGYTL. The DNA of the CDR3 is TGTGCCAGCAGCTTATCTGGTTGGCAGGGCTATGGCTACACCCTC.

There are many counts of this clonotype. The chain combines TRBV20-1 with TRBJ1-4; no definite D call. The CDR3 runs 14 residues. Germline assignment: CDR1 DFQATT and CDR2 SNEGSKA (reference sequence). Trimming took 0 bases from V and 4 from J, leaving 9 bases between them. CDR3 protein: CSAREASYNEKLFF. As DNA, the CDR3 is TGCAGTGCTAGAGAGGCATCTTATAATGAAAAACTGTTTTTT.

This clonotype has just a few counts. V is TRBV24-1 and J is TRBJ2-1, with 10 bases identical to TRBD2. J lost 6 bases, V lost 4 bases, and 8 bases had no gene match. The CDR3 consists of 16 residues. The germline V gene encodes CDR1 KGHDR and CDR2 SFDVKD. For the CDR3, the DNA is TGTGCCACCAGTGACCAACCGGGACTAGCGCGCAATGAGCAGTTCTTC. It encodes CATSDQPGLARNEQFF.